The 7 T cell receptor beta chains reported below all come from one sample, sequenced in a study of blood T cell repertoires in COVID-19. The method was immunoSEQ multiplex PCR; TCRdb's version includes in-frame clones alone and lacks a portion of them. The sample has 150,000 or so clones, roughly 81% seen once. Sequencing used peripheral blood. Every receptor here comes from a man aged 35 to 55 who had recovered from COVID-19.

J is TRBJ1-1 and V is TRBV4-2; D is possibly TRBD1 (6 bases). This CDR3 is built from 14 residues. V lost 0 bases and J lost 5, with 10 bases in between. The germline V gene encodes CDR1 LGHNA and CDR2 YNFKEQ. CDR3 nucleotides: TGTGCCAGCAGCCAAGACGAAAGGGGGACTGAAGCTTTCTTT. Translated: CASSQDERGTEAFF.

The V call is TRBV27, the J call TRBJ2-5; D is possibly TRBD2 (5 bases). CDR1 is MNHEY, CDR2 SMNVEV, per germline (reference sequence). V dropped 5 bases and J dropped 0 bases, with 7 bases sitting between them. The CDR3 spans 13 residues. DNA for the CDR3: TGTGCCAGCAGTCGGAGGTACCAAGAGACCCAGTACTTC. Residues: CASSRRYQETQYF.

In its sample, this clone was seen a few times. The CDR3 is CASSQDLAGAGNTIYF. The CDR3 DNA reads as TGTGCCAGCAGCCAAGATCTTGCAGGGGCAGGAAACACCATATATTTT. The gene calls are TRBV4-2 and TRBJ1-3, with TRBD1 as a possible D gene (6 bases). With 0 bases removed from V and 4 bases from J, the gap between germline ends came to 13 bases. Germline CDR1 is LGHNA and CDR2 is YNFKEQ. This CDR3 is 16 amino acids long.

A remark on this clone: Other nucleotide sequences from this sample produce the same CDR3. This rearrangement joins TRBV19 to TRBJ2-3; 9 nucleotides match TRBD1. CDR1 is LNHDA, CDR2 SQIVND, per germline (reference sequence). V trimming: 6 bases; J trimming: 1 base; junction bases outside the gene matches: 2. CDR3 length equals 14 residues. The CDR3, as DNA: TGTGCCAGTAGCCGGGACAGGGGCACAGATACGCAGTATTTT. Translating it yields CASSRDRGTDTQYF.

The chain carries TRBV25-1 and TRBJ2-5; D is unresolved. Trimming left V 6 bases short and J 4 bases short, with 12 bases between. The CDR3 totals 13 residues. Germline V gene lookup returns CDR1 MGHDK and CDR2 SYGVNS. The CDR3 DNA reads TGTGCCAGCAGATCGACACAAAGAGAGACCCAGTACTTC. This translates into CASRSTQRETQYF.

The chain employs TRBV6-5 and TRBJ2-7; TRBD1 aligns across 9 bases. CDR1 MNHEY and CDR2 SVGAGI come from the germline V gene. The CDR3 loop spans 14 amino acids. V was pared by 2 bases and J by 2 bases, with 1 base of the junction left unmatched. The CDR3 region is CASSYRDRAYEQYF. Written as DNA, the CDR3 is TGTGCCAGCAGTTACCGGGACAGGGCCTACGAGCAGTACTTC.

In DNA, the CDR3 is TGTGCCAGCAGCGTTACCTACGAGCAGTACTTC. Encoded protein: CASSVTYEQYF. The gene calls are TRBV7-2 and TRBJ2-7, with no clear D. The CDR3 loop spans 11 amino acids. Germline CDR1 and CDR2: SGHTA and FQGNSA. V gave up 5 bases and J gave up 2 bases, with 4 bases separating them.